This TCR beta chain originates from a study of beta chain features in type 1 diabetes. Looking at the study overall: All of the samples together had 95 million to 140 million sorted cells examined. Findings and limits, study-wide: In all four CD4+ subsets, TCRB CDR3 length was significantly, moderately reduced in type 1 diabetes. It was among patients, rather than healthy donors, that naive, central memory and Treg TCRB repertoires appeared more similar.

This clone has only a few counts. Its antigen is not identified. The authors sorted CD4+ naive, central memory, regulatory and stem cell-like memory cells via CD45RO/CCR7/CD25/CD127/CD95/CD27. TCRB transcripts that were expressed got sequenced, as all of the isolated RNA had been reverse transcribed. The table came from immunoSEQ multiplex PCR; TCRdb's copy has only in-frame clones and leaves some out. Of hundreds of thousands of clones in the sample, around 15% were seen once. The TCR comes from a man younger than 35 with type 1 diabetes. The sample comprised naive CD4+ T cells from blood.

The CDR3 DNA sequence: TGTGCCAGCAGCTCAATCGACGGGGAGCAGTTCTTC. Translated: CASSSIDGEQFF. The chain is built from TRBV7-9 and TRBJ2-1; D not resolved. Germline lookup yields CDR1 SEHNR and CDR2 FQNEAQ (reference sequence). The CDR3 consists of 12 residues. Trimming left V 4 bases short and J 10 bases short, with 11 bases between.